These T cell receptor beta chains were read from a single sample in a study of shared clonotypes between healthy human individuals. Method: immunoSEQ multiplex PCR; TCRdb's copy keeps in-frame clones and lacks some. The data show some 380,000 clones, about 97% seen once. The material sequenced was memory CD8+ T cells sorted from blood. Receptors were obtained from a man aged 25 to 45 in good health. Each CDR3 is given with its conserved first and last residue. Each record gives: D gene, V gene, J gene, clone size, CDR3 DNA, CDR3 protein. D genes are given only for firm matches. For some rows the clone size is stated as once, few or many, or as a class when expanded; others skip it.

D: NA
V: TRBV5-6
J: TRBJ1-2
size: NA
DNA: TGTGCCAGCAGCTTGGGTATTAAGGATGGCTACACCTTC
CDR3: CASSLGIKDGYTF

D: TRBD2
V: TRBV11-2
J: TRBJ2-7
size: NA
DNA: TGTGCCAGCAGTCTCCAACCATTACTAGCGGGAGCCCACGAGCAGTACTTC
CDR3: CASSLQPLLAGAHEQYF

D: NA
V: TRBV13
J: TRBJ2-7
size: NA
DNA: TGTGCCAGCAGCCTTACCCCTAGGGGCTACGAGCAGTACTTC
CDR3: CASSLTPRGYEQYF

D: TRBD2
V: TRBV5-3
J: TRBJ2-4
size: NA
DNA: TGTGCCGAAGCTCAACAGGAGGGAGGGGATGGGGCCAAAAACATTCAGTACTTC
CDR3: CAEAQQEGGDGAKNIQYF

D: NA
V: TRBV11-1
J: TRBJ2-1
size: NA
DNA: TGTGCCAGCAGCTATATTCAGAATGAGCAGTTCTTC
CDR3: CASSYIQNEQFF

D: NA
V: TRBV18
J: TRBJ2-3
size: once
DNA: TGTGCCAGCTCACTATCTATGACAGATACGCAGTATTTT
CDR3: CASSLSMTDTQYF

D: NA
V: TRBV9
J: TRBJ2-7
size: NA
DNA: TGTGCCAGCAGCATAAGATGGTGGGACTACGAGCAGTACTTC
CDR3: CASSIRWWDYEQYF

D: NA
V: TRBV19
J: TRBJ1-1
size: NA
DNA: TGTGCCAGTAGTATCCTCTTTCGGCTGAACACTGAAGCTTTCTTT
CDR3: CASSILFRLNTEAFF

D: TRBD1
V: TRBV5-1
J: TRBJ2-1
size: NA
DNA: TGCGCCAGCAGTAGTGAAGGACAGGGCTACAATGAGCAGTTCTTC
CDR3: CASSSEGQGYNEQFF

D: NA
V: TRBV5-1
J: TRBJ2-1
size: once
DNA: TGCGCCAGCAGCTTCCGGGACTACAATGAGCAGTTCTTC
CDR3: CASSFRDYNEQFF

D: NA
V: TRBV28
J: TRBJ2-7
size: NA
DNA: TGTGCCAGCAGTCGAATGGGACTGCTCTCCTACGAGCAGTACTTC
CDR3: CASSRMGLLSYEQYF

D: TRBD1
V: TRBV29-1
J: TRBJ2-1
size: NA
DNA: TGCAGCGTTGACAGGGGGTACAATGAGCAGTTCTTC
CDR3: CSVDRGYNEQFF

D: TRBD2
V: TRBV7-9
J: TRBJ2-5
size: NA
DNA: TGTGCCAGCAGCTCCAACCTACTAGCGGGGCAAGAGACCCAGTACTTC
CDR3: CASSSNLLAGQETQYF

D: TRBD2
V: TRBV6-4
J: TRBJ2-3
size: NA
DNA: TGTGCCAGCAGTGACTCGAAGTTTAGCGGGAGGGCCCCGACAGCAGATACGCAGTATTTT
CDR3: CASSDSKFSGRAPTADTQYF

D: NA
V: TRBV27
J: TRBJ2-1
size: NA
DNA: TGTGCCAGCAGTTTATCTAGCGGCAATGAGCAGTTCTTC
CDR3: CASSLSSGNEQFF